The present entry profiles one TCR beta chain with its context. What it recognizes is unknown. In the same sample, other DNA sequences code for this CDR3. These data originate in a study of T cell responses to AZD1222 COVID-19 vaccine. Clones were sequenced by immunoSEQ multiplex PCR, and TCRdb holds only the in-frame ones, with some missing. Of about 120,000 clones listed, around nine tenths are singletons. Between the trimmed V and J ends, which lost 0 bases and 3 bases, there was a span of 10 bases. Looked up from germline, CDR1 is SGHRS and CDR2 is YFSETQ. The CDR3 is 15 amino acids. Regarding the study as a whole: Only a handful of AZD1222 recipients were seropositive at baseline.

The TCR sequence derives from an adult in good health. The chain couples TRBV5-1 to TRBJ2-1, with a tentative D call TRBD2 (6 bases). The sequenced sample was peripheral blood, obtained on day 0 of AZD1222 vaccination. The CDR3 spells CASSLGGGDYNEQFF. The CDR3 DNA follows: TGCGCCAGCAGCTTGGGAGGCGGGGACTACAATGAGCAGTTCTTC.